The source of this TCR beta chain is a study of cytomegalovirus exposure and HLA in healthy donors. Findings and limits, study-wide: Sequencing probably produced one cluster of sequence variants that were highly shared. Being productive about 87% or about 30% of the time was typical of most TCR beta V segments in an earlier analysis. As a later analysis showed, a missense DCLRE1C variant was linked to trimming of TCR beta V- and J-genes.

CDR3 length: 13 residues. PCR amplification relied on 60 Vbeta primers (plus 13 Jbeta primers). Assay: immunoSEQ multiplex PCR; the TCRdb copy retains only in-frame clones and omits some. Of some 170,000 clones listed, more than 80% were seen once; the top ten hold less than 15%. In the case of this clone: Its target is not known.

The genes are TRBV21-1 and TRBJ2-3; TRBD1, the table's D call, lacks a check against the DNA. TRBV21-1 is classified as a pseudogene. Sequenced: PBMCs. This TCR came from a woman aged 45-60 years in good health and CMV-seronegative. In DNA form, the CDR3 reads TGTGCCACCACAGGGCCTAGCACAGATACGCAGTATTTT. Encoded protein: CATTGPSTDTQYF.